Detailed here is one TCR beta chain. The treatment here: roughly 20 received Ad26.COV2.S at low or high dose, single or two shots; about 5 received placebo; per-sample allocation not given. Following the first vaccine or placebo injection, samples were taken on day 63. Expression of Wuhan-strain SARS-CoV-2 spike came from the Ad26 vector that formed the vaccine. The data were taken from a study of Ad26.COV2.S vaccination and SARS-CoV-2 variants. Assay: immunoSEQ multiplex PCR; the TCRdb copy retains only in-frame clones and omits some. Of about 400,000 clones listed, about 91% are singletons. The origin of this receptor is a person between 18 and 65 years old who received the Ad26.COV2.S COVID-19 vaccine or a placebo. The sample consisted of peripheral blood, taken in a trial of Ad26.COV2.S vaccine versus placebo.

For the CDR3, the DNA is TGTGCCACCAGCAGAGGGTCCCTGACCCCCCGGGGCTACGAGCAGTACTTC. It is translated as CATSRGSLTPRGYEQYF. J is TRBJ2-7 and V is TRBV15; maybe TRBD2 (5 bases). Trimming stripped 1 base from V and 3 bases from J, with 19 bases between. CDR1 LNHNV and CDR2 YYDKDF come from the germline V gene (reference sequence). The CDR3 runs to 17 residues.